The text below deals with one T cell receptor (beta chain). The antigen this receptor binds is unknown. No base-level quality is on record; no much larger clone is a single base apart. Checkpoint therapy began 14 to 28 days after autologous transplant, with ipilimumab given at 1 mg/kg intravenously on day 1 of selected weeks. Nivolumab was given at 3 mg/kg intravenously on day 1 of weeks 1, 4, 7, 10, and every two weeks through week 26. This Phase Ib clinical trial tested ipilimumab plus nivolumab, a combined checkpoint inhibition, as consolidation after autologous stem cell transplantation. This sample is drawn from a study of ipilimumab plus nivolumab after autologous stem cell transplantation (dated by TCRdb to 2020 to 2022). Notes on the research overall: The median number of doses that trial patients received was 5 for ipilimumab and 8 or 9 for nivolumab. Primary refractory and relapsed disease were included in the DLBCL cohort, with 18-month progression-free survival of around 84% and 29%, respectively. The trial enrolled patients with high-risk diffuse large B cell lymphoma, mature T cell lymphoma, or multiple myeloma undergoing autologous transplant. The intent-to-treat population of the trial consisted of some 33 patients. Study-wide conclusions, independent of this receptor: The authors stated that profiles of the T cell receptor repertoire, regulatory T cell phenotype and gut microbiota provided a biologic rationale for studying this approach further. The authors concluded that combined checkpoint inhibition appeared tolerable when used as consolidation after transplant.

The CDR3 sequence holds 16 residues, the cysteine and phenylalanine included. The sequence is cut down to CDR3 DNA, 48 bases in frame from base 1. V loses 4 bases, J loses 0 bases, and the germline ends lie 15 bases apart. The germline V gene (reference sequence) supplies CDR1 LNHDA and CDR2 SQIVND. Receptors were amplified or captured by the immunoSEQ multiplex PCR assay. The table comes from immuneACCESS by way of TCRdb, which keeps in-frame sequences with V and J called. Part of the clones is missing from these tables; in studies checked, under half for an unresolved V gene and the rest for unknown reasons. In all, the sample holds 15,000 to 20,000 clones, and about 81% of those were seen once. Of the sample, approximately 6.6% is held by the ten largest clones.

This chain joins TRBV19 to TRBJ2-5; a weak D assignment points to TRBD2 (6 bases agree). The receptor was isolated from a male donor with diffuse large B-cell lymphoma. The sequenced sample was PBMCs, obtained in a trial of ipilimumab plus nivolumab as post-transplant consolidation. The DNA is TGTGCCAGTAGTAGGGAGGCAGGACTGTACCAAGAGACCCAGTACTTC. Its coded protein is CASSREAGLYQETQYF.